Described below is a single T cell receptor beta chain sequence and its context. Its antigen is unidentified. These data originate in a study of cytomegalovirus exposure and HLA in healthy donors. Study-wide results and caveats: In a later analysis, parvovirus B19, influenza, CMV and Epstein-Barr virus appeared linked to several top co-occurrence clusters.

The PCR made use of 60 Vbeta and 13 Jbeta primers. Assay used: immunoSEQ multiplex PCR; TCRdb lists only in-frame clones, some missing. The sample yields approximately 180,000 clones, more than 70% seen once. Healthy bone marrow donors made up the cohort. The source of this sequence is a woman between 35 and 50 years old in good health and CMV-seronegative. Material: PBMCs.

The CDR3 is CASSERAGAGNTIYF. CDR3 DNA: TGTGCCAGCAGTGAACGCGCGGGGGCTGGAAACACCATATATTTT. The chain joins TRBV25-1 to TRBJ1-3; D may be TRBD1 (5 bases). Germline values: CDR1 MGHDK, CDR2 SYGVNS. The CDR3 spans 15 residues. V shed 2 bases and J shed 2 bases, with 10 bases lying between them.